Sequencing of this T cell receptor (beta chain) was carried out in a study of T cell responses to AZD1222 COVID-19 vaccine. Study conclusions and caveats: Two AZD1222 administrations were followed by greater Spike-specific TCR breadth and depth. Unmutated variant regions reportedly attract nearly half of all spike-specific TCRs.

Concerning this clone: Its antigen is unidentified.

Profiled with immunoSEQ multiplex PCR; TCRdb holds only in-frame clones, not every one. The sample consists of roughly 180,000 clones, approximately 93% of them appearing once. V lost 2 bases and J 0 bases, leaving 11 bases between the germline ends. The CDR3 sequence is 14 residues long. Germline V lookup: CDR1 GTSNPN, CDR2 SVGIG (reference sequence). The sequence derives from an adult who received the AZD1222 COVID-19 vaccine. The sequences come from peripheral blood, collected 28 days after the second AZD1222 dose. The V gene is TRBV30, the J gene TRBJ2-7; D is uncertain. The CDR3 DNA reads TGTGCCTGGAGTCCAAACAAAAGCTCCTACGAGCAGTACTTC. Translation: CAWSPNKSSYEQYF.